Sequencing of this TCR beta chain was carried out in a study of blood T cell repertoires in COVID-19. Study-level information: The origin of the acute and convalescent COVID-19 samples was the United States, Italy and Spain. PBMCs, B-cell-depleted T cells, or T cells provided the cDNA or gDNA that made up the material.

Authors' analysis steps: Estimated nucleated cell counts came from reference gene primer amplification. Some clones are missing from TCRdb's copy, which holds only in-frame ones; the method was immunoSEQ multiplex PCR. For V, J and clone size, that table is used; D and trimming come from the DNA. The data show about 190,000 clones, about four fifths seen once. The CDR3 contains 18 residues. V shed 5 bases, J shed 4 bases, and the junction held 11 bases outside the gene matches. In germline, CDR1 is LNHDA, CDR2 SQIVND (reference sequence). This sequence was found in a woman between 65 and 79 years old with active or convalescent COVID-19. Sequenced input: peripheral blood. This chain joins TRBV19 and TRBJ2-3, with 14 bases fitting TRBD2. In DNA, the CDR3 is TGTGCCAGTAGTCTGGGGACTAGCGGGAGCCCACGAGCAGATACGCAGTATTTT. This codes for CASSLGTSGSPRADTQYF.